This T cell receptor (beta chain) was captured in a study of blood T cell repertoires in COVID-19. Study summary: Italy, Spain and the United States were the sources of the convalescent and acute COVID-19 samples. T cells, B-cell-depleted T cells, or PBMCs provided the cDNA or gDNA that served as material.

Per the study methods: Amplification from reference gene primers served as the basis for estimated nucleated cell counts. Produced via immunoSEQ multiplex PCR; TCRdb's table is partial and in-frame only. The D gene and trimming were derived from the DNA, and the V and J assignments and clone size from that table. The sample includes fewer than 150,000 clones, around 80% of them seen just once. V lost 5 bases and J 4 bases, leaving 8 bases between the germline ends. Germline CDR1 SQVTM, CDR2 ANQGSEA. The CDR3 has 11 residues. The sample taken for sequencing was peripheral blood. This sequence was found in a woman of 80 years or more in a cohort sampled during active or convalescent COVID-19. This chain uses TRBV29-1 with TRBJ1-2, with D possibly matching TRBD1 (5 bases). Written as DNA, the CDR3 is TGCAGCGTTTGGGGGGGCTATGGCTACACCTTC. Translating gives CSVWGGYGYTF.